This T cell receptor beta chain was profiled in a study of cytomegalovirus exposure and HLA in healthy donors. Study-level background: Inside one of the first data releases sat about 85 million unique TCRs taken from HLA-typed donors.

With respect to this clone: Its cognate antigen is unknown.

In germline, CDR1 is SGHRS, CDR2 YFSETQ. Germline trimming cut 4 bases from V and 5 bases from J; bases unmatched to any gene: 6. This CDR3 is built from 14 residues. PCR primers comprised 60 Vbeta and 13 Jbeta primers. Data came from immunoSEQ multiplex PCR; TCRdb stores just in-frame clones and leaves some out. The sample shows about 77,000 clones, approximately 78% of them seen only once. Study observations and caveats: A later analysis linked a missense DCLRE1C variant to TCR beta V- and J-gene trimming. Most TCR beta V segments were productive about 90% or about 30% of the time in an earlier analysis. Exclusion as indistinguishable affected some V segments, including TRBV6-2 and TRBV6-3.

The sequence was obtained from a man between 35 and 55 years old in good health and CMV-seronegative. Sequenced: PBMCs. The chain has TRBV5-1 and TRBJ1-1; 9 nucleotides line up with TRBD1. The CDR3 is CASSVGTGNTEAFF. The CDR3 coding sequence is TGCGCCAGCAGCGTCGGGACAGGGAATACTGAAGCTTTCTTT.